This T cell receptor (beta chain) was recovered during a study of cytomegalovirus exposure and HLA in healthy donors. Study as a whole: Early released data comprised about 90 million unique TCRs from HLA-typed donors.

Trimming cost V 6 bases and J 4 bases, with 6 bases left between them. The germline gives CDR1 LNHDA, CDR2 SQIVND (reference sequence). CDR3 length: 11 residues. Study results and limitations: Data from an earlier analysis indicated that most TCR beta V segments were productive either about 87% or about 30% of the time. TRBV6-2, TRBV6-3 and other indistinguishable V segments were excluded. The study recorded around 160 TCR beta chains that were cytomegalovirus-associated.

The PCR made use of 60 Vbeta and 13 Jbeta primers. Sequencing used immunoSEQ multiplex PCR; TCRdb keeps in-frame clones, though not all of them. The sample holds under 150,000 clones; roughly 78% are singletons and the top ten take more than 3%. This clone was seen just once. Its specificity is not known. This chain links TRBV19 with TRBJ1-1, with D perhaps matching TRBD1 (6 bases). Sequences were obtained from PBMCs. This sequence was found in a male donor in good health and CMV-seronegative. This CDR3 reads CASRQGTEAFF. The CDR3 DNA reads TGTGCCAGTAGACAGGGCACTGAAGCTTTCTTT.